This T cell receptor (beta chain) was recovered during a study of cytomegalovirus exposure and HLA in healthy donors. Study-wide results and caveats: Solely CMV serostatus was available to characterize immune exposure.

Details on this clone: Its matching antigen is unknown.

Germline V gives CDR1 SGDLS, CDR2 YYNGEE. The CDR3 has 13 residues. V was clipped by 2 bases and J by 6 bases; unmatched bases: 4. The PCR made use of 60 Vbeta and 13 Jbeta primers. Some clones are missing from TCRdb's copy, which holds only in-frame ones; the method was immunoSEQ multiplex PCR. Seen here are about 160,000 clones, around 77% observed once, and the top ten hold 3.7%. The TCR originated in a young man in good health and CMV-seropositive. The chain employs TRBV9 and TRBJ2-7; 8 bases are a match to TRBD1. The sequencing sample was made of PBMCs. This chain's CDR3 is CASSVTGESEQYF. The CDR3 DNA follows: TGTGCCAGCAGCGTGACAGGGGAGTCCGAGCAGTACTTC.